This T cell receptor (beta chain) was recovered during a study of blood T cell repertoires in COVID-19. Study context: Collection of acute and convalescent COVID-19 samples took place in the United States, Italy and Spain. Sources were T cells, B-cell-depleted T cells, or PBMCs; the material itself was cDNA or gDNA.

The V segment lost 5 bases and the J segment 6 bases; nucleotides outside the gene matches: 9. CDR1 is MDHEN, CDR2 SYDVKM, per germline. This CDR3 contains 15 residues. Study processing details: Amplification from reference gene primers served as the basis for estimated nucleated cell counts. Using immunoSEQ multiplex PCR, the repertoire was profiled, and TCRdb retains in-frame clones only, with some absent. Clone size and the V and J calls come from that table; the DNA yielded D and trimming. The sample lists roughly 90,000 clones, around 81% occurring once. This chain uses TRBV28 with TRBJ2-4; 8 positions match TRBD2. Input material: peripheral blood. The source of this sequence is a man in his fifties with acute or convalescent COVID-19. The CDR3: CASSPPSGSVNIQYF. CDR3 DNA: TGTGCCAGCAGTCCACCGAGCGGGAGTGTAAACATTCAGTACTTC.